This T cell receptor beta chain was recovered during a study of high-grade serous ovarian cancer treatment subgroups. Background on the study: On average, approximately 14,000 reads and 6,000 to 8,000 unique TCR beta rearrangements were obtained per sample.

Study-level results: Same-patient tumor repertoires overlapped at about 0.1 to 0.8; different patients barely overlapped.

A word on this clone: What it binds is not known.

The CDR3 runs 15 residues. Germline CDR1 and CDR2: SEHNR and FQNEAQ (reference sequence). Deletions cut 3 bases from V and 1 base from J, with 12 bases between. Produced via immunoSEQ multiplex PCR; TCRdb's table is partial and in-frame only. The sample holds about 30,000 clones, 80% to 90% seen once. Tumor samples were taken before definitive surgery or chemotherapy. The clonotype was recovered from a human donor with high-grade serous ovarian cancer. The sample taken for sequencing was tumor tissue. The chain uses TRBV7-9 and TRBJ1-1; no reliable D call. CDR3 in amino acids: CASSLGAQANTEAFF. CDR3 DNA: TGTGCCAGCAGCTTGGGTGCCCAGGCGAACACTGAAGCTTTCTTT.